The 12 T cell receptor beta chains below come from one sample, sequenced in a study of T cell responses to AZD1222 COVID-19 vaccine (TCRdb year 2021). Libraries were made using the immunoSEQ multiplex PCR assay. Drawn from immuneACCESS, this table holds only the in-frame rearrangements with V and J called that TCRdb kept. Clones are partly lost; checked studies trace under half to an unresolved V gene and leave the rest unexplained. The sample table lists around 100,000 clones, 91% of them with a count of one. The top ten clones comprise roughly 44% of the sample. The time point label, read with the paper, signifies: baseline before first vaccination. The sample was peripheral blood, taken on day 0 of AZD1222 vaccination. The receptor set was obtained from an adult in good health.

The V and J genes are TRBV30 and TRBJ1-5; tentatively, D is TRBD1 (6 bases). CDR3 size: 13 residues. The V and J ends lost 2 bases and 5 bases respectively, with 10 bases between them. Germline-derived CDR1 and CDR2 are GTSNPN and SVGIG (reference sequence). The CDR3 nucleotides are TGTGCCTGGAGTAACAGGGAGGATCAGCCCCAGCATTTT. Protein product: CAWSNREDQPQHF.

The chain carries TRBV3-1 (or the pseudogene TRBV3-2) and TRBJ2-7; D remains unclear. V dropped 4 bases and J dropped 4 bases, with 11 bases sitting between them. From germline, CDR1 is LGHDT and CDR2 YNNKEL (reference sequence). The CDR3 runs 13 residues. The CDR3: CASSLTLVYEQYF. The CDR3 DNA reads TGTGCCAGCAGCCTCACCCTGGTTTACGAGCAGTACTTC.

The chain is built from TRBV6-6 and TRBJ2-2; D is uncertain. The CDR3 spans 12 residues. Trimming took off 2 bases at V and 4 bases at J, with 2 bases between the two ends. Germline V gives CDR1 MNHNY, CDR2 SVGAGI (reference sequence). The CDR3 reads CASSYTTGELFF. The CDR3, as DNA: TGTGCCAGCAGTTACACCACCGGGGAGCTGTTTTTT.

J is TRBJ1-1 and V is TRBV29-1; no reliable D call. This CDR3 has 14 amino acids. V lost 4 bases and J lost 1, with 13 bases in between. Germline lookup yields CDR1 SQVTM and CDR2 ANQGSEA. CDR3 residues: CSVASRGGNTEAFF. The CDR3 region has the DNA TGCAGCGTTGCTTCCCGGGGAGGGAACACTGAAGCTTTCTTT.

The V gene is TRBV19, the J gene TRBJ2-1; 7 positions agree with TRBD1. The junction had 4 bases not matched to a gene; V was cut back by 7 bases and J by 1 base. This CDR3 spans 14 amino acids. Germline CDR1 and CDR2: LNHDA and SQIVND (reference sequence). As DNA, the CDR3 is TGTGCCAGTACCCGGGACAGATCCTACAATGAGCAGTTCTTC. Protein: CASTRDRSYNEQFF.

CDR3 bases: TGTGCCAGCAGACCCGACACCTACCAAGAGACCCAGTACTTC. Its translation: CASRPDTYQETQYF. This sequence joins TRBV27 and TRBJ2-5; D remains unclear. CDR1 and CDR2 (germline): MNHEY, SMNVEV (reference sequence). V was clipped by 6 bases and J by 0 bases, with 11 bases between them. The CDR3 is 14 residues long.

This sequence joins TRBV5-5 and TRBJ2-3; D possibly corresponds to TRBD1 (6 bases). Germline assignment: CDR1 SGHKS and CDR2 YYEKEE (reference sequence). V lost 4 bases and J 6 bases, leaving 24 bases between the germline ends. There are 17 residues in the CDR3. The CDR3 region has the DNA TGTGCCAGCAGCCGCCCCCTACTGGGGTACGGACAGGATACGCAGTATTTT. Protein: CASSRPLLGYGQDTQYF. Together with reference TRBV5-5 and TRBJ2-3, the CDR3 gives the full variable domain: DAGVTQSPTHLIKTRGQQVTLRCSPISGHKSVSWYQQVLGQGPQFIFQYYEKEERGRGNFPDRFSARQFPNYSSELNVNALLLGDSALYLCASSRPLLGYGQDTQYFGPGTRLTVL.

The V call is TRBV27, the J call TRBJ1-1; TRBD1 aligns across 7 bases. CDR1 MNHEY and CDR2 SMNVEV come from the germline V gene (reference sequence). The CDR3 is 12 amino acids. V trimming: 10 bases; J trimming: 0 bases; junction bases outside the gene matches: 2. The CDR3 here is CATGTVNTEAFF. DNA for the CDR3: TGTGCCACAGGGACAGTGAACACTGAAGCTTTCTTT.

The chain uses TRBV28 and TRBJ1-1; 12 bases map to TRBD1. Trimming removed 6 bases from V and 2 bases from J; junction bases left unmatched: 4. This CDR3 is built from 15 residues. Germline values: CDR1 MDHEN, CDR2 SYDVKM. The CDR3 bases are TGTGCCAGCAGCGTCGGGACAGGGGGCAACACTGAAGCTTTCTTT. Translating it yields CASSVGTGGNTEAFF.

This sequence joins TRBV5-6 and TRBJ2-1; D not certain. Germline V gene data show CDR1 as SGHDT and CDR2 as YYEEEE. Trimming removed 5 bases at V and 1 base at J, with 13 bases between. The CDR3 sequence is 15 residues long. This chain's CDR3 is CASSSTLSSYNEQFF. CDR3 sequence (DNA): TGTGCCAGCAGTTCTACCCTATCATCCTACAATGAGCAGTTCTTC.

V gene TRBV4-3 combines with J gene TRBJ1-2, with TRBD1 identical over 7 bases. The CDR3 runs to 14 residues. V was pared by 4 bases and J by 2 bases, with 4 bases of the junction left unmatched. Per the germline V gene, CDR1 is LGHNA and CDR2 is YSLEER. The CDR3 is CASSPSQGNYGYTF. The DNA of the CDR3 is TGCGCCAGCAGCCCGTCACAGGGGAACTATGGCTACACCTTC.

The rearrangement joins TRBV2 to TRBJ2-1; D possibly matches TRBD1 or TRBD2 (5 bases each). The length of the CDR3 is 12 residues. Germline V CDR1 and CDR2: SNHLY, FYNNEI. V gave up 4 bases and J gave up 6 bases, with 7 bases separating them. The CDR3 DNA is TGTGCCAGCAGTGGGGGGAGCAATGAGCAGTTCTTC. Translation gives CASSGGSNEQFF.